A selection of T cell receptor beta chains follows, all from one sample in a study of post-analysis software for immune sequencing data. One entry per CDR3 protein, called by TCRdb with MiXCR from the PCR reads. Here the sample spans hundreds of thousands of distinct CDR3 sequences, roughly 46% being singletons. Specimen: blood. The receptors here all came from a girl between 5 and 17 years old with multiple sclerosis. Both conserved end residues are part of each CDR3. The D gene is left open where the match is weak.

cdr3_length: 13; j_call: TRBJ2-3; v_call: TRBV12-3/TRBV12-4; d_call: -; cdr3_aa: CAILGDGKDTQYF
cdr3_length: 14; j_call: TRBJ2-7; v_call: TRBV19; d_call: TRBD1; cdr3_aa: CASGAGTGAYEQYF
cdr3_length: 13; j_call: TRBJ2-1; v_call: TRBV29-1; d_call: -; cdr3_aa: CSVEDPGHNEQFF
cdr3_length: 13; j_call: TRBJ2-7; v_call: TRBV7-2; d_call: -; cdr3_aa: CASSSNPNYEQYF
cdr3_length: 15; j_call: TRBJ1-2; v_call: TRBV5-4; d_call: -; cdr3_aa: CASSLYTDGYYGYTF
cdr3_length: 15; j_call: TRBJ2-7; v_call: TRBV5-5; d_call: -; cdr3_aa: CASSFSTVASYEQYF
cdr3_length: 15; j_call: TRBJ2-7; v_call: TRBV7-9; d_call: -; cdr3_aa: CASSLNEGGSYEQYF
cdr3_length: 16; j_call: TRBJ2-4; v_call: TRBV25-1; d_call: TRBD2; cdr3_aa: CASSPRLAGAKNIQYF
cdr3_length: 15; j_call: TRBJ2-7; v_call: TRBV4-2; d_call: -; cdr3_aa: CASSQDPSPADEQYF
cdr3_length: 15; j_call: TRBJ2-5; v_call: TRBV10-3; d_call: -; cdr3_aa: CAISESGEGEETQYF
cdr3_length: 15; j_call: TRBJ2-3; v_call: TRBV28; d_call: TRBD2; cdr3_aa: CASTQALGGTDTQYF
cdr3_length: 14; j_call: TRBJ2-7; v_call: TRBV6-6; d_call: TRBD1; cdr3_aa: CASSYTDRPFEQYF
cdr3_length: 16; j_call: TRBJ2-7; v_call: TRBV24-1; d_call: -; cdr3_aa: CATSQNQQNSSYEQYF
cdr3_length: 15; j_call: TRBJ2-2; v_call: TRBV7-2; d_call: TRBD1; cdr3_aa: CASSLGQAITGELFF
cdr3_length: 17; j_call: TRBJ2-3; v_call: TRBV5-1; d_call: TRBD2; cdr3_aa: CASSRGASGGGSDTQYF
cdr3_length: 14; j_call: TRBJ1-1; v_call: TRBV7-9; d_call: -; cdr3_aa: CASSLFGPSTEAFF
cdr3_length: 14; j_call: TRBJ2-3; v_call: TRBV6-5; d_call: TRBD2; cdr3_aa: CASRIAGPGDTQYF
cdr3_length: 14; j_call: TRBJ1-2; v_call: TRBV10-3; d_call: -; cdr3_aa: CAISGRQGDYGYTF
cdr3_length: 16; j_call: TRBJ1-2; v_call: TRBV4-1; d_call: -; cdr3_aa: CASSLKIAPGAGGYTF
cdr3_length: 15; j_call: TRBJ2-1; v_call: TRBV7-9; d_call: -; cdr3_aa: CASSPRGFSYNEQFF
cdr3_length: 15; j_call: TRBJ2-1; v_call: TRBV7-2; d_call: TRBD2; cdr3_aa: CASSLTSGLAHPQFF
cdr3_length: 13; j_call: TRBJ2-2; v_call: TRBV6-1; d_call: -; cdr3_aa: CASSERGDGELFF
cdr3_length: 15; j_call: TRBJ2-1; v_call: TRBV5-1; d_call: TRBD1; cdr3_aa: CASSLTGTGVGEQFF
cdr3_length: 17; j_call: TRBJ2-6; v_call: TRBV10-3; d_call: -; cdr3_aa: CAISESNSGAGANVLTF
cdr3_length: 13; j_call: TRBJ2-5; v_call: TRBV5-6; d_call: -; cdr3_aa: CASSFGTTVEQYF
cdr3_length: 11; j_call: TRBJ1-2; v_call: TRBV2; d_call: -; cdr3_aa: CASSEDFGYTF
cdr3_length: 11; j_call: -; v_call: TRBV10-3; d_call: -; cdr3_aa: CAISGNREQYF
cdr3_length: 15; j_call: TRBJ2-7; v_call: TRBV20-1; d_call: TRBD2; cdr3_aa: CSARTSGRGDDEQYF
cdr3_length: 16; j_call: TRBJ1-1; v_call: TRBV5-6; d_call: TRBD1; cdr3_aa: CASSLLTGGIDTEAFF
cdr3_length: 15; j_call: TRBJ1-4; v_call: TRBV15; d_call: -; cdr3_aa: CATSSIQKSNEKLFF
cdr3_length: 15; j_call: TRBJ1-6; v_call: TRBV7-9; d_call: -; cdr3_aa: CASSFSYASGRPLHF
cdr3_length: 15; j_call: TRBJ2-7; v_call: TRBV6-5; d_call: TRBD2; cdr3_aa: CASSLSGSRSYEQYF
cdr3_length: 14; j_call: TRBJ2-7; v_call: TRBV4-1; d_call: TRBD1; cdr3_aa: CASSHWGQGNEQYF
cdr3_length: 14; j_call: -; v_call: TRBV18; d_call: -; cdr3_aa: CASSPEGGGHEQYF
cdr3_length: 16; j_call: TRBJ1-6; v_call: TRBV12-3/TRBV12-4; d_call: -; cdr3_aa: CASSFSGGRNNSPLHF
cdr3_length: 14; j_call: TRBJ1-4; v_call: TRBV28; d_call: -; cdr3_aa: CASSLSDGNEKLFF
cdr3_length: 14; j_call: TRBJ2-5; v_call: TRBV12-3/TRBV12-4; d_call: -; cdr3_aa: CASSRGLPPETQYF